These 32 T cell receptor beta chains came from one sample sequenced in a study of T cells in women clearing cervical HPV infection. Sequencing used immunoSEQ multiplex PCR; TCRdb keeps in-frame clones, though not all of them. The sample's table shows 13,000 to 15,000 clones. The specimen sequenced was blood buffy coat. All receptors derive from a woman between 18 and 70 years old with a cervical HPV16 infection that either progressed to CIN3+ or cleared (not recorded which).

About this clone itself: Coverage ceases 3 residues before the CDR3 finishes, and the germline J gene fills in the end. The rearrangement joins TRBV20-1 to TRBJ2-7, with a possible D match to TRBD2 (6 bases). Germline V gene data show CDR1 as DFQATT and CDR2 as SNEGSKA (reference sequence). With 2 bases removed from V and 1 base from J, the gap between germline ends came to 24 bases. This CDR3 comprises 18 residues. The chain's CDR3 is CSARPYRVGLGFSYEQYF. The sequenced CDR3 bases are TGCAGTGCTAGACCATACCGGGTGGGACTGGGCTTTTCCTACGAG.

About this clone itself: The read ends 3 residues shy of where the CDR3 ends; the end is completed using the germline J gene. The chain links TRBV18 to TRBJ2-2; 8 bases align to TRBD1. The CDR3 consists of 14 residues. Per germline, CDR1 KGHSH and CDR2 LQKENI. V lost 5 bases and J lost 4; bases outside the gene matches: 3. The covered CDR3 bases are TGTGCCAGCTCAATGGACAGGGCCACCGGGGAG. Amino acid sequence: CASSMDRATGE. The CDR3 in full is CASSMDRATGELFF.

Points on this clone: The read ends 3 residues before the CDR3 terminus; that terminus is restored from the germline J gene. This chain links TRBV20-1 with TRBJ2-1; 13 nucleotides match TRBD2. The CDR3 consists of 17 residues. The J segment lost 5 bases and the V segment lost 6 bases, leaving 13 bases of the junction unmatched. Looked up from germline, CDR1 is DFQATT and CDR2 is SNEGSKA (reference sequence). Partial CDR3 DNA: TGCAGTGCCCCCGGACTAGCGGGGGCCGGGACCAACAATGAG. Residues: CSAPGLAGAGTNNE. The whole CDR3 is CSAPGLAGAGTNNEQFF.

The sequenced part of the CDR3 DNA is TGCAGTGCTTTAGCCGGACTAGCGGGGGGGTCAGATACG. It specifies CSALAGLAGGSDT. The CDR3 in its entirety is CSALAGLAGGSDTQYF. The chain joins TRBV20-1 to TRBJ2-3; 15 positions match TRBD2. The read is 3 residues too short to cover the CDR3 end, so that end is filled in from the germline J gene. This CDR3 has 16 residues. The trim removed 5 bases at V and 4 bases at J, leaving 7 bases unmatched. Germline V lookup: CDR1 DFQATT, CDR2 SNEGSKA (reference sequence).

A remark on this clone: The junction and the germline gene differ at one end; a read error may be behind it. The CDR3 extends 3 residues past the end of the read, so its final part is completed from the germline J gene. The same CDR3 can be traced to other DNA sequences in this sample. The rearrangement links TRBV6-2 or TRBV6-3 to TRBJ1-3; D remains unclear. The CDR3 extends over 13 amino acids. The V gene's germline CDR1 is MNHEY and CDR2 SVGEGT. The covered CDR3 bases are TGTGCCAGCAGAACAGATCTTGGAAACACT. Encoded protein: CASRTDLGNT. The whole CDR3 protein is CASRTDLGNTIYF.

Concerning this clone itself: Read data end 3 residues before the CDR3 end; the end is taken from the germline J gene. This rearrangement joins TRBV18 to TRBJ2-1, with TRBD2 as a possible D gene (5 bases). Trimming removed 1 base at V and 7 bases at J, with 29 bases between. Germline CDR1 reads KGHSH; CDR2 reads LQKENI. The CDR3 is 20 residues long. CDR3 DNA (partial): TGTGCCAGCTCACCACTCGCGGGCAGCGCACACAAGCATCGCCCTAATGAG. It is translated as CASSPLAGSAHKHRPNE. The whole CDR3 protein reads CASSPLAGSAHKHRPNEQFF.

Notes on this clone: Coverage ceases 3 residues before the CDR3 finishes, and the germline J gene fills in the end. The rearrangement joins TRBV7-2 to TRBJ2-1, with D uncertain. There are 15 residues in the CDR3. Germline assignment: CDR1 SGHTA and CDR2 FQGNSA. The ends were cut back, 2 bases at V and 4 bases at J, with 12 bases in the middle. CDR3 DNA, as far as it was read: TGTGCCAGCAGCTTAAGGGCTACCTCTTACAATGAG. Protein: CASSLRATSYNE. The CDR3 as a whole reads CASSLRATSYNEQFF. The variable domain in full, with the rest retrieved from reference TRBV7-2 and TRBJ2-1, is GAGVSQSPSNKVTEKGKDVELRCDPISGHTALYWYRQSLGQGLEFLIYFQGNSAPDKSGLPSDRFSAERTGGSVSTLTIQRTQQEDSAVYLCASSLRATSYNEQFFGPGTRLTVL.

For this clone: The read falls 3 residues short of the CDR3 end, and the missing part is taken from the germline J gene. The chain is built from TRBV30 and TRBJ1-3; no clear D. Germline V gene lookup returns CDR1 GTSNPN and CDR2 SVGIG (reference sequence). V lost 0 bases, J lost 0 bases, and 6 bases lay in between. This CDR3 contains 14 residues. CDR3 protein: CAWSVAHSGNTIYF. The CDR3 bases that were read are TGTGCCTGGAGTGTGGCCCACTCTGGAAACACC.

In the case of this clone: The CDR3 goes on 3 residues after the read ends, and that part is filled in from the germline J gene. The genes are TRBV20-1 and TRBJ1-6; 12 nucleotides match TRBD1. Looked up from germline, CDR1 is DFQATT and CDR2 is SNEGSKA (reference sequence). The V segment lost 1 base and the J segment 9 bases; nucleotides outside the gene matches: 7. This CDR3 is 16 amino acids long. The CDR3 bases that were read are TGCAGTGCTAGAGGGGGGGGACAGGGGGCGAGTTCACCC. Protein product: CSARGGGQGASSP. Given in full, the CDR3 is CSARGGGQGASSPLHF.

A remark on this clone: Coverage ceases 3 residues before the CDR3 finishes, and the germline J gene fills in the end. The chain carries TRBV29-1 and TRBJ2-6; D possibly corresponds to TRBD1 (5 bases). Trimming left V 4 bases short and J 2 bases short, with 12 bases between. This CDR3 is built from 15 residues. From germline, CDR1 is SQVTM and CDR2 ANQGSEA. This chain's CDR3 is CSVVWGIAGANVLTF. The sequenced CDR3 bases are TGCAGCGTTGTTTGGGGCATTGCTGGGGCCAACGTC.

With respect to this clone: The read gets to within 3 residues of the CDR3 end, and the germline J gene fills in the rest. This rearrangement joins TRBV12-5 to TRBJ1-6; D call uncertain. V lost 5 bases and J lost 12, with 14 bases in between. CDR3 length: 13 residues. From germline, CDR1 is LGHNT and CDR2 FRNRAP. Incomplete CDR3 DNA: TGTGCTAGTGGTCCCGAGGCCCCTGAACCC. Its protein is CASGPEAPEP. The whole CDR3 sequence reads CASGPEAPEPLHF.

Details on this clone: The sequence runs out 3 residues before the end of the CDR3; the remainder is reconstructed from the germline J gene. The chain uses TRBV11-2 and TRBJ1-2; TRBD1 might be the D (5 bases). Germline V lookup: CDR1 SGHAT, CDR2 FQNNGV. The CDR3 sequence is 14 residues long. This chain's CDR3 is CASSTTSGARDYTF. The covered CDR3 bases are TGTGCCAGCAGCACCACTAGCGGGGCGAGGGAC.

Note on this clone: The read ends 3 residues shy of where the CDR3 ends; the end is completed using the germline J gene. Additional DNA sequences in this sample encode the identical CDR3. The V and J genes are TRBV5-1 and TRBJ1-3; a possible D gene is TRBD1 (6 bases). CDR1 is SGHRS and CDR2 is YFSETQ in the germline V gene. Trimming stripped 5 bases from V and 2 bases from J, with 11 bases between. The CDR3 covers 14 residues. CDR3 residues: CASRRDTPGNTIYF. The DNA read from the CDR3 is TGCGCCAGCAGGAGGGACACCCCTGGAAACACC. Filled out from reference TRBV5-1 and TRBJ1-3, the complete variable domain reads KAGVTQTPRYLIKTRGQQVTLSCSPISGHRSVSWYQQTPGQGLQFLFEYFSETQRNKGNFPGRFSGRQFSNSRSEMNVSTLELGDSALYLCASRRDTPGNTIYFGEGSWLTVV.

Remarks on this clone: The sequence runs out 3 residues before the end of the CDR3; the remainder is reconstructed from the germline J gene. V and J are TRBV27 and TRBJ2-2; a possible D gene is TRBD2 (6 bases). V was pared by 3 bases and J by 1 base, with 15 bases between. Germline CDR1 reads MNHEY; CDR2 reads SMNVEV (reference sequence). This CDR3 comprises 17 residues. The CDR3 reads CASSFHRGIGNTGELFF. The sequenced part of the CDR3 DNA is TGTGCCAGCAGTTTTCACCGCGGGATCGGGAACACCGGGGAG.

Turning to this clone: The read is 3 residues too short to cover the CDR3 end, so that end is filled in from the germline J gene. The chain carries TRBV5-1 and TRBJ2-3; 13 bases align to TRBD2. J gave up 1 base and V 0 bases, and 5 bases lay outside the gene matches. The CDR3 runs 18 residues. The germline gives CDR1 SGHRS, CDR2 YFSETQ. The covered CDR3 bases are TGCGCCAGCAGCTTGGGACTAGCGGGGGGTATGGGCACAGATACG. Its translation: CASSLGLAGGMGTDT. The CDR3 in its entirety is CASSLGLAGGMGTDTQYF. Using reference TRBV5-1 and TRBJ2-3 for the parts outside the CDR3, the full variable domain is KAGVTQTPRYLIKTRGQQVTLSCSPISGHRSVSWYQQTPGQGLQFLFEYFSETQRNKGNFPGRFSGRQFSNSRSEMNVSTLELGDSALYLCASSLGLAGGMGTDTQYFGPGTRLTVL.

The sequenced CDR3 bases are TGCAGTGCTAGGGGGACACAACATTGGAATTCACCC. Encoded protein: CSARGTQHWNSP. The whole CDR3 is CSARGTQHWNSPLHF. The chain carries TRBV20-1 and TRBJ1-6, with D possibly being TRBD1 (6 bases). The read is 3 residues too short to cover the CDR3 end, so that end is filled in from the germline J gene. Looked up from germline, CDR1 is DFQATT and CDR2 is SNEGSKA (reference sequence). The V end lost 3 bases, the J end lost 7 bases, and 16 bases lay between the germline ends. The CDR3 consists of 15 residues.

The CDR3 protein is CASSWGLWTGELFF. The CDR3 DNA, read in part, is TGTGCCAGCAGTTGGGGACTTTGGACCGGGGAG. The V gene is TRBV6-2 or TRBV6-3, the J gene TRBJ2-2, with a weak D call TRBD2 (6 bases). The CDR3 is cut off 3 residues early in the read; its end comes from the germline J gene. Germline assignment: CDR1 MNHEY and CDR2 SVGEGT. The V gene lost 4 bases and the J gene lost 5 bases, with 11 bases spanning the gap. This CDR3 spans 14 amino acids.

About this clone: The read terminates 3 residues before the CDR3 end, so the remaining end is supplied by the germline J gene. The genes are TRBV30 and TRBJ1-1; 7 positions match TRBD1. V shed 2 bases, J shed 3 bases, and the junction held 15 bases outside the gene matches. This CDR3 is built from 17 residues. Germline V lookup: CDR1 GTSNPN, CDR2 SVGIG (reference sequence). The CDR3 loop reads CAWSLGPSTGLYTEAFF. The DNA read from the CDR3 is TGTGCCTGGAGTCTGGGCCCCTCGACAGGGCTTTACACTGAA.

The CDR3: CASSLTGAVYEQYF. The covered CDR3 bases are TGTGCCAGCAGTTTGACAGGGGCGGTCTACGAG. The chain employs TRBV7-9 and TRBJ2-7; 8 bases line up with TRBD1. The read terminates 3 residues ahead of where the CDR3 ends, so the germline J gene completes it. From germline, CDR1 is SEHNR and CDR2 FQNEAQ (reference sequence). The CDR3 covers 14 residues. V trimming: 6 bases; J trimming: 3 bases; junction bases outside the gene matches: 7.

This clone is identified as medium-sized from frequency. The CDR3 end falls 3 residues outside the read, so it is completed with the germline J gene. The chain uses TRBV7-9 and TRBJ1-2; D is ambiguous. The germline V gene encodes CDR1 SEHNR and CDR2 FQNEAQ (reference sequence). Deletions cut 9 bases from V and 2 bases from J, with 13 bases between. The CDR3 spans 13 residues. CDR3 DNA (partial): TGTGCCAGTACCCCCCTAGGCAACTATGGC. Its translation: CASTPLGNYG. The whole CDR3 protein is CASTPLGNYGYTF.

In regard to this clone: The CDR3 extends 3 residues past the end of the read, so its final part is completed from the germline J gene. This rearrangement joins TRBV20-1 to TRBJ1-6; D may be TRBD1 (5 bases). This CDR3 is built from 17 residues. Germline V CDR1 and CDR2: DFQATT, SNEGSKA (reference sequence). Trimming cost V 0 bases and J 7 bases, with 19 bases left between them. The CDR3 DNA, read in part, is TGCAGTGCTAGAGATGGGGCCATCCCCCCTTCAAATTCACCC. The encoded protein is CSARDGAIPPSNSP. The CDR3 as a whole reads CSARDGAIPPSNSPLHF.

Points on this clone: Read coverage stops 3 residues before the CDR3 terminus; the germline J gene supplies the remainder. The V gene is TRBV27, the J gene TRBJ2-7; 8 bases match TRBD1. The CDR3 consists of 15 residues. The V and J ends lost 6 bases and 5 bases, in that order; junction bases with no gene match: 12. CDR1 and CDR2 (germline): MNHEY, SMNVEV (reference sequence). CDR3 bases read: TGTGCCAGCAGAGGGGTGGACAGGGCAATGAACGAG. It encodes CASRGVDRAMNE. The whole CDR3 sequence is CASRGVDRAMNEQYF.

A note on this clone: The read comes to an end 3 residues before the CDR3 does, leaving the germline J gene to fill in the end. This chain links TRBV20-1 with TRBJ2-7; perhaps TRBD2 as D (6 bases). CDR3 length: 14 residues. Germline V gene lookup returns CDR1 DFQATT and CDR2 SNEGSKA (reference sequence). The V and J ends lost 3 bases and 6 bases respectively, with 18 bases between them. The covered CDR3 bases are TGCAGTGCTAGCGGGTTGGAGGGGTTTGGCGAG. Its protein is CSASGLEGFGE. The whole CDR3 region reads CSASGLEGFGEQYF.

In the case of this clone: The CDR3 end falls 3 residues outside the read, so it is completed with the germline J gene. The chain uses TRBV6-1 and TRBJ1-2; possible D gene TRBD1, 6 bases. Per the germline V gene, CDR1 is MNHNS and CDR2 is SASEGT. Trimming shortened V by 2 bases and J by 4 bases, and 11 bases separated the two germline ends. The CDR3 is 14 amino acids. The CDR3 loop reads CASSESPQGYGYTF. The part of the CDR3 DNA that was read is TGTGCCAGCAGTGAATCCCCACAGGGCTATGGC.

A word on this clone: The sequence runs out 3 residues before the end of the CDR3; the remainder is reconstructed from the germline J gene. The rearrangement links TRBV2 to TRBJ2-7; 7 nucleotides align to TRBD1. Germline lookup yields CDR1 SNHLY and CDR2 FYNNEI. The CDR3 spans 16 residues. Unmatched junction bases numbered 12, after V lost 7 bases and J lost 0 bases. CDR3 region: CASIPLDRLNSYEQYF. The covered CDR3 bases are TGTGCCAGCATACCCCTGGACAGGCTAAACTCCTACGAG. The full variable domain, in which reference TRBV2 and TRBJ2-7 provide the parts outside the CDR3, is EPEVTQTPSHQVTQMGQEVILRCVPISNHLYFYWYRQILGQKVEFLVSFYNNEISEKSEIFDDQFSVERPDGSNFTLKIRSTKLEDSAMYFCASIPLDRLNSYEQYFGPGTRLTVT.

Details on this clone: Sequencing ends 3 residues short of the CDR3 end; the germline J gene provides the rest. The chain is built from TRBV28 and TRBJ1-2; perhaps TRBD1 as D (6 bases). From germline, CDR1 is MDHEN and CDR2 SYDVKM. The CDR3 loop spans 13 amino acids. The CDR3 DNA, read in part, is TGTGCCAGCAGTTTAGGGGGGGCGCGGGGC. This encodes CASSLGGARG. The whole CDR3 sequence reads CASSLGGARGYTF.

Details on this clone: With the read ending 3 residues before the CDR3 end, the germline J gene is used to fill in that end. The V gene is TRBV7-8, the J gene TRBJ1-2; 11 bases line up with TRBD1. Germline V gene sequence: CDR1 SGHVS, CDR2 FQNEAQ. The CDR3 consists of 16 residues. The sequenced part of the CDR3 DNA is TGTGCCAGCAGCTTAGGGACCGGGACAGGGGGGACGGGC. Translating gives CASSLGTGTGGTG. The entire CDR3 protein reads CASSLGTGTGGTGYTF.

Comment on this clone: Sequencing ends 3 residues short of the CDR3 end; the germline J gene provides the rest. J is TRBJ2-7 and V is TRBV7-9; the D gene is possibly TRBD1 (5 bases). From germline, CDR1 is SEHNR and CDR2 FQNEAQ (reference sequence). The CDR3 is 15 residues long. V was clipped by 8 bases and J by 2 bases, with 19 bases between them. CDR3 region: CASRPPAQAAYEQYF. The DNA read from the CDR3 is TGTGCCAGCCGCCCTCCCGCACAGGCAGCCTACGAG.

This clone shows up as medium-sized by frequency. The read ends 3 residues shy of where the CDR3 ends; the end is completed using the germline J gene. The chain employs TRBV19 and TRBJ2-2, with unresolved D. Per germline, CDR1 LNHDA and CDR2 SQIVND (reference sequence). The CDR3 spans 14 residues. Trimming left V 3 bases short and J 5 bases short, with 10 bases between. Incomplete CDR3 DNA: TGTGCCAGTAGTATTGGGTCACAGACCGGGGAG. This sequence encodes CASSIGSQTGE. The whole CDR3 is CASSIGSQTGELFF.

Remarks on this clone: The read finishes 3 residues shy of the CDR3 end, and the germline J gene is used to complete it. The chain employs TRBV7-9 and TRBJ1-6, with 8 bases aligning to TRBD1. The CDR3 runs 11 residues. In germline, CDR1 is SEHNR, CDR2 FQNEAQ (reference sequence). CDR3 bases read: TGTGCCAGCAGCAACAGGGGGGCC. Protein sequence: CASSNRGA. The entire CDR3 protein is CASSNRGALHF. Full variable domain (missing parts from reference TRBV7-9 and TRBJ1-6): DTGVSQNPRHKITKRGQNVTFRCDPISEHNRLYWYRQTLGQGPEFLTYFQNEAQLEKSRLLSDRFSAERPKGSFSTLEIQRTEQGDSAMYLCASSNRGALHFGNGTRLTVT.

As for this clone: The DNA ends 3 residues before the CDR3 does, and the rest of the CDR3 is filled in from the germline J gene. The chain couples TRBV2 to TRBJ1-1; D not certain. The V and J ends lost 8 bases and 5 bases respectively, with 15 bases between them. The CDR3 totals 13 residues. CDR1 and CDR2 (germline): SNHLY, FYNNEI. Incomplete CDR3 DNA: TGTGCCAGCGTCGCTGGATTCGGGACTGAA. Translating gives CASVAGFGTE. The entire CDR3 is CASVAGFGTEAFF.

With regard to this clone: The read stops 3 residues short of the end of the CDR3; the missing end is completed from the germline J gene. The genes are TRBV12-3 or TRBV12-4 and TRBJ2-5, with D possibly being TRBD1 (6 bases). The germline V and J ends were trimmed by 6 bases and 4 bases, with 9 bases remaining between them. CDR3 length: 12 amino acids. CDR3 bases read: TGTGCCAGCAGGGGGGCTGGAGAGACC. Its protein is CASRGAGET. The full CDR3 reads CASRGAGETQYF.